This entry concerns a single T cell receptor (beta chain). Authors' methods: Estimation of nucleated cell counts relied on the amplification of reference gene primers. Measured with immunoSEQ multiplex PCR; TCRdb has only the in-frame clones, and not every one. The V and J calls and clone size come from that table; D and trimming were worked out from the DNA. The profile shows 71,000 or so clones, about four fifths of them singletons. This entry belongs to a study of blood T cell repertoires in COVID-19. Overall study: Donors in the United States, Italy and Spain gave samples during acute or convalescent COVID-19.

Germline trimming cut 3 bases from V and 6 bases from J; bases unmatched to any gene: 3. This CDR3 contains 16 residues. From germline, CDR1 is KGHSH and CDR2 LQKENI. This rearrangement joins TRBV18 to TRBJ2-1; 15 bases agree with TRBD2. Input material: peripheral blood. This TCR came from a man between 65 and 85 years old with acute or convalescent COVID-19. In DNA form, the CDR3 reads TGTGCCAGCTCACCCCGGACTAGCGGGAGGGGCAATGAGCAGTTCTTC. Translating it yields CASSPRTSGRGNEQFF.